This is a list of T cell receptor beta chains from one sample in a study of T cell responses to AZD1222 COVID-19 vaccine. The data were produced by immunoSEQ multiplex PCR, yet TCRdb's version contains in-frame clones alone and is incomplete. The sample comprises roughly 120,000 clones, around 90% of which are singletons, and 2.5% to 3% rests with the top ten. Sequences were derived from peripheral blood, sampled 28 days after the second AZD1222 dose. These receptors all stem from an adult who received the AZD1222 COVID-19 vaccine. Both conserved end residues are part of each CDR3. D genes are given only for firm matches. Clone size is shown for a subset of rows, as once, few, many or a class of expanded clone.

v_call	j_call	clone_size	d_call	cdr3_aa	cdr3_nt
TRBV6-5	TRBJ1-1	few	TRBD1	CASSFWTGRNTEAFF	TGTGCCAGCAGTTTTTGGACAGGGAGGAACACTGAAGCTTTCTTT
TRBV4-3	TRBJ1-5	NA	NA	CASSQERYSNQPQHF	TGCGCCAGCAGCCAAGAAAGGTATAGCAATCAGCCCCAGCATTTT
TRBV10-3	TRBJ1-5	NA	NA	CAISRNSNQPQHF	TGTGCCATCAGTAGGAATAGCAATCAGCCCCAGCATTTT
TRBV7-9	TRBJ2-1	NA	NA	CASILPNLDGEGEQFF	TGTGCCAGTATCCTTCCTAATTTAGATGGAGAAGGGGAGCAGTTCTTC
TRBV19	TRBJ1-5	NA	TRBD1	CASSQGAGSNQPQHF	TGTGCCAGTAGCCAGGGGGCAGGGAGCAATCAGCCCCAGCATTTT
TRBV7-2	TRBJ1-3	NA	NA	CASSLVAGMSGSGNTIYF	TGTGCCAGCAGCTTAGTGGCTGGGATGAGTGGTTCTGGAAACACCATATACTTT
TRBV27	TRBJ2-7	once	NA	CASSFSTHGDEQYF	TGTGCCAGCAGTTTTTCCACCCATGGGGATGAGCAGTACTTC
TRBV18	TRBJ1-5	NA	NA	CASSPGGARPQHF	TGTGCCAGCTCACCAGGGGGGGCACGGCCCCAGCATTTT
TRBV14	TRBJ2-2	NA	TRBD1	CASSQEIPPGQGDTGELFF	TGTGCCAGCAGCCAAGAGATCCCCCCCGGACAGGGTGACACCGGGGAGCTGTTTTTT
TRBV5-4	TRBJ1-4	NA	TRBD1	CASSLGGQGNEKLFF	TGTGCCAGCAGTCTGGGGGGACAGGGTAATGAAAAACTGTTTTTT
TRBV18	TRBJ1-2	NA	NA	CASSPSYSSNYGYTF	TGTGCCAGCTCACCCTCATACAGCTCTAACTATGGCTACACCTTC
TRBV2	TRBJ2-1	NA	TRBD2	CASRVSGGAYNEQFF	TGTGCCAGCAGAGTTAGCGGGGGGGCCTACAATGAGCAGTTCTTC
TRBV9	TRBJ2-7	NA	NA	CASSVDSYEQYF	TGTGCCAGCAGCGTAGACTCCTACGAGCAGTACTTC
TRBV6-2/TRBV6-3	TRBJ1-5	NA	NA	CASSSPGIDRPQHF	TGTGCCAGCAGTTCCCCGGGGATAGATCGACCCCAGCATTTT
TRBV6-2/TRBV6-3	TRBJ2-5	NA	NA	CASSPLTGTVETQYF	TGTGCCAGCAGTCCCTTGACGGGGACGGTAGAGACCCAGTACTTC
TRBV3-1/TRBV3-2	TRBJ2-2	NA	NA	CASSQEGRGRGRTGELFF	TGTGCCAGCAGCCAAGAGGGCAGGGGCCGAGGGAGGACCGGGGAGCTGTTTTTT
TRBV7-2	TRBJ1-2	few	NA	CASSLGQGNYGYTF	TGTGCCAGCAGCTTAGGGCAGGGTAACTATGGCTACACCTTC
TRBV4-1	TRBJ1-1	NA	NA	CASSQQIASGGRSTEAFF	TGCGCCAGCAGCCAGCAAATAGCCTCGGGGGGGCGAAGCACTGAAGCTTTCTTT
TRBV11-3	TRBJ2-2	NA	NA	CASSLGPGELFF	TGTGCCAGCAGCTTAGGGCCCGGGGAGCTGTTTTTT
TRBV18	TRBJ2-7	NA	NA	CASSQTLPEQYF	TGTGCCAGCTCACAAACCCTCCCCGAGCAGTACTTC
TRBV4-1	TRBJ1-1	NA	NA	CASSQGRGDTEAFF	TGCGCCAGCAGCCAAGGGCGGGGAGACACTGAAGCTTTCTTT
TRBV11-2	TRBJ2-2	NA	NA	CASSLNRWAGELFF	TGTGCCAGCAGCTTAAACCGATGGGCCGGGGAGCTGTTTTTT
TRBV7-2	TRBJ1-5	NA	NA	CASSLVLGGNQPQHF	TGTGCCAGCAGCTTAGTGCTGGGTGGCAATCAGCCCCAGCATTTT
TRBV6-5	TRBJ2-1	NA	TRBD2	CASRGLAAYNEQFF	TGTGCCAGCAGAGGACTAGCGGCCTACAATGAGCAGTTCTTC
TRBV4-3	TRBJ2-7	few	NA	CASSQDGTGSAYEQYF	TGCGCCAGCAGCCAAGATGGTACAGGGTCCGCCTACGAGCAGTACTTC
TRBV18	TRBJ2-2	NA	NA	CASSELSGRRSTGELFF	TGTGCCAGCTCGGAATTGTCGGGCAGGAGGTCTACCGGGGAGCTGTTTTTT
TRBV27	TRBJ2-7	NA	NA	CASRRQGYTYEQYF	TGTGCCAGCAGACGACAAGGGTATACCTACGAGCAGTACTTC
TRBV19	TRBJ2-2	NA	TRBD1	CASDGTGISAGELFF	TGTGCCAGTGACGGGACAGGGATTTCGGCCGGGGAGCTGTTTTTT
TRBV28	TRBJ1-6	NA	NA	CASSLWNSALHF	TGTGCCAGCAGTTTATGGAATTCAGCCCTCCACTTT
TRBV7-3	TRBJ2-2	NA	TRBD1	CASSLSPTGDTGELFF	TGTGCCAGCAGCTTAAGTCCCACAGGGGACACCGGGGAGCTGTTTTTT
TRBV6-5	TRBJ1-6	NA	NA	CASSYNNSPLHF	TGTGCCAGCAGTTACAATAATTCACCCCTCCACTTT
TRBV29-1	TRBJ2-3	NA	TRBD2	CSVVRFSGGAPTDTQYF	TGCAGCGTTGTCCGGTTTAGCGGGGGGGCTCCCACAGATACGCAGTATTTT
TRBV2	TRBJ2-2	once	NA	CASRGHENTGELFF	TGTGCCAGCAGGGGCCACGAAAACACCGGGGAGCTGTTTTTT
TRBV7-9	TRBJ1-1	NA	NA	CAGDPDTVNTEAFF	TGTGCCGGCGACCCCGACACGGTAAACACTGAAGCTTTCTTT
TRBV9	TRBJ2-1	NA	TRBD2	CASSVSLLTGTSGGSNNEQFF	TGTGCCAGCAGCGTATCGCTCTTAACCGGGACTAGCGGGGGGTCTAACAATGAGCAGTTCTTC
TRBV7-3	TRBJ1-6	many	TRBD1	CASSSLGTGGGSPLHF	TGTGCCAGCAGCTCTCTCGGGACAGGGGGAGGTTCACCCCTCCACTTT
TRBV3-1/TRBV3-2	TRBJ1-5	NA	NA	CASSQGVSGQPQHF	TGTGCCAGCAGCCAAGGGGTATCGGGACAGCCCCAGCATTTT
TRBV2	TRBJ2-3	NA	TRBD2	CASRGLAGALSTDTQYF	TGTGCCAGCAGGGGGCTAGCGGGGGCCCTTAGCACAGATACGCAGTATTTT
TRBV11-2	TRBJ1-1	NA	NA	CASSLARKNFPVKATEAFF	TGTGCCAGCAGCTTAGCCCGTAAGAACTTCCCGGTTAAGGCGACTGAAGCTTTCTTT
TRBV23-1	TRBJ1-2	NA	NA	CASSQSEATF	TGCGCTAGCAGTCAATCGGAGGCCACCTTC
TRBV2	TRBJ2-1	NA	TRBD2	CASGGASYNEQFF	TGTGCCTCGGGGGGGGCCTCCTACAATGAGCAGTTCTTC
TRBV7-9	TRBJ1-5	once	TRBD1	CASSFGTGEFQPQHF	TGTGCCAGCAGCTTCGGGACAGGGGAGTTTCAGCCCCAGCATTTT
TRBV6-5	TRBJ1-4	NA	NA	CASSFQGATNEKLFF	TGTGCCAGCAGTTTTCAGGGTGCAACTAATGAAAAACTGTTTTTT
TRBV2	TRBJ2-7	NA	NA	CASTPQGGSYEQYF	TGTGCCAGCACCCCCCAGGGGGGGTCATACGAGCAGTACTTC
TRBV5-6	TRBJ2-5	NA	TRBD2	CASSWGAGAGETQYF	TGTGCCAGCAGCTGGGGAGCGGGGGCCGGGGAGACCCAGTACTTC